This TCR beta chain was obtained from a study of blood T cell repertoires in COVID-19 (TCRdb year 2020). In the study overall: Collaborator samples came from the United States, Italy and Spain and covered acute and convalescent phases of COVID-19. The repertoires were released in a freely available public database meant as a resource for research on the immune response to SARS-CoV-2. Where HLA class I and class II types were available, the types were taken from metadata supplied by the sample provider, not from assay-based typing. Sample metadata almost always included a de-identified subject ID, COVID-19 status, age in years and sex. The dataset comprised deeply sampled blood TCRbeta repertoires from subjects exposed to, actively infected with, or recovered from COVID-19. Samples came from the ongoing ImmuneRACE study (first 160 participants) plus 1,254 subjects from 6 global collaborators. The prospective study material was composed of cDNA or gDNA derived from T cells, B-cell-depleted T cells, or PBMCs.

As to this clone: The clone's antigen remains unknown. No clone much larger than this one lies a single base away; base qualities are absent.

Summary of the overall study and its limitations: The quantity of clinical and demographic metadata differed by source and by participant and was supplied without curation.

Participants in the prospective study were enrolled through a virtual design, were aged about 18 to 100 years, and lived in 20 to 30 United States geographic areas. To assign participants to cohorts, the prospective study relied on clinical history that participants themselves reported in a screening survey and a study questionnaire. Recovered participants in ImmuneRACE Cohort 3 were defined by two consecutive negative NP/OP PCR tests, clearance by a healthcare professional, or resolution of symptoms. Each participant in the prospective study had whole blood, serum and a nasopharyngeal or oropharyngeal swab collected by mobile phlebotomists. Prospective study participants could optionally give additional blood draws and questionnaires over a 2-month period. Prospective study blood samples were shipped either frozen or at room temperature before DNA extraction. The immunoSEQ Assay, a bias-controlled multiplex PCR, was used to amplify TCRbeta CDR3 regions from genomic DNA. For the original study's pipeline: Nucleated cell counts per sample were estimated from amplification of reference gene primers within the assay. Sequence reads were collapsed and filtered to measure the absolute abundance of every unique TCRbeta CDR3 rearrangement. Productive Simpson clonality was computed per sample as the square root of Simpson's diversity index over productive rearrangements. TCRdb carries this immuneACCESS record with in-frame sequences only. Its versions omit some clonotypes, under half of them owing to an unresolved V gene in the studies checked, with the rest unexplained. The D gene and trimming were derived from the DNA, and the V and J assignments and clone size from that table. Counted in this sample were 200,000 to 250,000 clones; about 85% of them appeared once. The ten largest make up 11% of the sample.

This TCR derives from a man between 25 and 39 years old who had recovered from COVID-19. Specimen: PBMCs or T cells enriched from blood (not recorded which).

The DNA reads TGCGCCAGCAGCTTGGTGACTAGCGGGGGGGCCGGACAGTACTTC. It codes for CASSLVTSGGAGQYF. The sequence joins TRBV5-1 to TRBJ2-7; the junction holds 14 bases that match TRBD2. From cysteine to phenylalanine, the CDR3 is 15 amino acids long. The sequence is cut down to CDR3 DNA, 45 bases in frame from base 1. Clipping removes 0 bases from V and 10 bases from J, with 6 as the unmatched junction base count. In the germline V gene, CDR1 corresponds to SGHRS and CDR2 to YFSETQ.